The next 19 T cell receptor beta chains were all read from a single sample in a study of T cells in women clearing cervical HPV infection. TCRdb keeps only in-frame clones here, not all; method: immunoSEQ multiplex PCR. Here the sample table reports 25,000 to 35,000 clones. The sample consisted of blood buffy coat. These receptor sequences come from a woman aged 18-70 years with a cervical HPV16 infection that either progressed to CIN3+ or cleared (not recorded which).

As for this clone: Sequencing ends 3 residues short of the CDR3 end; the germline J gene provides the rest. V gene TRBV5-1 combines with J gene TRBJ2-2; TRBD1 matches at 7 bases. This CDR3 contains 15 residues. The ends lost 4 bases at V and 1 base at J; junction bases unmatched: 4. Per germline, CDR1 SGHRS and CDR2 YFSETQ. The CDR3 DNA, read in part, is TGCGCCAGCAGCCACGGGACAGTGAACACCGGGGAG. Protein sequence: CASSHGTVNTGE. From start to end, the CDR3 is CASSHGTVNTGELFF.

Of note for this clone: The read halts 3 residues ahead of the CDR3 end, with the missing end drawn from the germline J gene. The V and J genes are TRBV20-1 and TRBJ2-1; 8 bases match TRBD2. Germline V lookup: CDR1 DFQATT, CDR2 SNEGSKA (reference sequence). The CDR3 loop spans 16 amino acids. J gave up 6 bases and V 0 bases, and 10 bases lay outside the gene matches. The part of the CDR3 DNA that was read is TGCAGTGCTAGAGATTTTTCACTTGGGACTAGCAATGAG. Translating it yields CSARDFSLGTSNE. The entire CDR3 reads CSARDFSLGTSNEQFF.

About this clone: The read ends 3 residues before the CDR3 terminus; that terminus is restored from the germline J gene. This chain connects TRBV7-9 to TRBJ2-5; TRBD2 might be the D (5 bases). CDR3 length: 14 residues. Trimming stripped 1 base from V and 3 bases from J, with 9 bases between. Germline loops: CDR1 SEHNR, CDR2 FQNEAQ (reference sequence). CDR3: CASSLGGQKETQYF. Partial CDR3 DNA: TGTGCCAGCAGCTTAGGAGGGCAAAAAGAGACC.

CDR3: CASSDTGGGSYEQYF. The CDR3 DNA, read in part, is TGTGCCAGCAGTGATACTGGCGGGGGCTCCTACGAG. The chain carries TRBV2 and TRBJ2-7; the match to TRBD2 covers 7 bases. Coverage ceases 3 residues before the CDR3 finishes, and the germline J gene fills in the end. There are 15 residues in the CDR3. The V gene end was trimmed by 3 bases and the J gene end by 0 bases; junction bases not matched to a gene: 5. CDR1 SNHLY and CDR2 FYNNEI come from the germline V gene.

In the case of this clone: Read coverage stops 3 residues before the CDR3 terminus; the germline J gene supplies the remainder. V usage is TRBV18 and J usage is TRBJ2-3; D unclear. Looked up from germline, CDR1 is KGHSH and CDR2 is LQKENI. V lost 5 bases and J 6 bases, leaving 12 bases between the germline ends. CDR3 length equals 13 residues. The sequenced CDR3 bases are TGTGCCAGCTCAGCCCCTGCCGGGGATACG. It translates to CASSAPAGDT. The entire CDR3 protein is CASSAPAGDTQYF. The complete variable domain, with remaining parts taken from reference TRBV18 and TRBJ2-3, reads NAGVMQNPRHLVRRRGQEARLRCSPMKGHSHVYWYRQLPEEGLKFMVYLQKENIIDESGMPKERFSAEFPKEGPSILRIQQVVRGDSAAYFCASSAPAGDTQYFGPGTRLTVL.

Remarks on this clone: The CDR3 end lies 3 residues beyond the end of the read and is filled in from the germline J gene. The chain links TRBV19 to TRBJ2-5; 8 bases align to TRBD2. This CDR3 contains 17 residues. The germline V gene has CDR1 LNHDA and CDR2 SQIVND (reference sequence). The J segment lost 0 bases and the V segment lost 2 bases, leaving 8 bases of the junction unmatched. CDR3 DNA, as far as it was read: TGTGCCAGTAGTATAATGGAAGCGGGAGAGTACCAAGAGACC. It codes for CASSIMEAGEYQET. The CDR3, in full, reads CASSIMEAGEYQETQYF.

On this clone itself: The read ends 3 residues before the CDR3 terminus; that terminus is restored from the germline J gene. The chain uses TRBV12-3 or TRBV12-4 and TRBJ2-5, with D possibly TRBD1 on 6 matching bases. The V end was cut by 3 bases, the J end by 0 bases, with 17 bases between. The CDR3 is made up of 17 amino acids. The CDR3 bases that were read are TGTGCCAGCAGTTTTGGGGGCCGGATAAACAACCAAGAGACC. It codes for CASSFGGRINNQET. The complete CDR3 protein is CASSFGGRINNQETQYF.

Turning to this clone: The CDR3 goes on 3 residues after the read ends, and that part is filled in from the germline J gene. The rearrangement joins TRBV6-2 or TRBV6-3 to TRBJ2-7; TRBD1 might be the D (6 bases). V dropped 8 bases and J dropped 3 bases, with 11 bases sitting between them. CDR3 length: 12 residues. Germline V gene lookup returns CDR1 MNHEY and CDR2 SVGEGT. The DNA read from the CDR3 is TGTGCCAGCGATATAGGGGGCTACGAG. It specifies CASDIGGYE. In full, the CDR3 reads CASDIGGYEQYF.

Details on this clone: The read falls 3 residues short of the CDR3 end, and the missing part is taken from the germline J gene. The chain recombines TRBV7-6 with TRBJ2-5, with D uncertain. The germline gives CDR1 SGHVS, CDR2 FNYEAQ. V was cut by 2 bases and J by 0 bases, with 7 bases left in between. This CDR3 is built from 14 residues. This chain's CDR3 is CASSLNNNQETQYF. The DNA read from the CDR3 is TGTGCCAGCAGCTTAAATAACAACCAAGAGACC.

About this clone: The CDR3 end lies 3 residues beyond the end of the read and is filled in from the germline J gene. This chain links TRBV9 with TRBJ2-1; maybe TRBD2 (7 bases). Looked up from germline, CDR1 is SGDLS and CDR2 is YYNGEE. V dropped 0 bases and J dropped 7 bases, with 11 bases sitting between them. The CDR3 is 14 residues long. The CDR3 is CASSVAGGRNEQFF. The covered CDR3 bases are TGTGCCAGCAGCGTAGCCGGGGGGCGAAATGAG.

In the case of this clone: The CDR3 end lies 3 residues beyond the end of the read and is filled in from the germline J gene. This chain uses TRBV28 with TRBJ1-5; 7 bases map to TRBD1. Per the germline V gene, CDR1 is MDHEN and CDR2 is SYDVKM. This CDR3 spans 13 amino acids. V lost 10 bases, J lost 4 bases, and 7 bases stayed unmatched. CDR3 sequence reads: CATEGAGNQPQHF. CDR3 DNA (partial): TGTGCCACCGAGGGGGCGGGAAATCAGCCC.

Turning to this clone: Germline is not matched at one junction end, which may reflect a read error. The CDR3 goes on 3 residues after the read ends, and that part is filled in from the germline J gene. The gene calls are TRBV5-1 and TRBJ1-5; tentative D call: TRBD1 (6 bases). Germline V CDR1 and CDR2: SGHRS, YFSETQ. This CDR3 is built from 15 residues. CDR3 sequence: CASSLEGGTHQPQHF. CDR3 bases read: TGCGCCAGCAGTTTGGAAGGGGGAACGCATCAGCCC.

Turning to this clone: With the read ending 3 residues before the CDR3 end, the germline J gene is used to fill in that end. The chain joins TRBV5-4 to TRBJ1-6; 7 nucleotides match TRBD1. Germline lookup yields CDR1 SGHNT and CDR2 YYREEE (reference sequence). The ends lost 3 bases at V and 10 bases at J; junction bases unmatched: 7. The CDR3 consists of 14 residues. This CDR3 is CASSSTGEVSPLHF. Partial CDR3 DNA: TGTGCCAGCAGCTCAACAGGGGAGGTCTCACCC.

A note on this clone: The DNA ends 3 residues before the CDR3 does, and the rest of the CDR3 is filled in from the germline J gene. The V and J genes are TRBV7-2 and TRBJ1-6; 7 nucleotides line up with TRBD1. The CDR3 contains 14 residues. Losses at the gene ends were 6 bases for V and 6 bases for J; bases not matched to a gene: 5. CDR1 is SGHTA and CDR2 is FQGNSA in the germline V gene. The sequenced CDR3 bases are TGTGCCAGCAGACCCGGGGACAGTAATTCACCC. This codes for CASRPGDSNSP. From start to end, the CDR3 is CASRPGDSNSPLHF.

About this clone itself: Read sequence stops 3 residues before the CDR3 end, and the germline J gene provides the missing end. This chain connects TRBV6-1 to TRBJ2-1, with TRBD2 identical over 10 bases. The CDR3 is 15 residues long. CDR1 is MNHNS and CDR2 is SASEGT in the germline V gene. Trimming removed 4 bases from V and 7 bases from J; junction bases left unmatched: 7. The CDR3 spells CASSASGGAINEQFF. The DNA read from the CDR3 is TGTGCCAGCAGTGCAAGCGGGGGGGCCATTAATGAG.

Regarding this clone: The CDR3 end falls 3 residues outside the read, so it is completed with the germline J gene. The chain has TRBV20-1 and TRBJ2-3; tentatively, D is TRBD2 (6 bases). This CDR3 region has 14 residues. From germline, CDR1 is DFQATT and CDR2 SNEGSKA (reference sequence). Trimming took 3 bases from V and 4 from J, leaving 14 bases between them. The sequenced part of the CDR3 DNA is TGCAGTGCTAGTCTCGGGGGACGGGCAGATACG. It is translated as CSASLGGRADT. The CDR3 as a whole reads CSASLGGRADTQYF.

Notes on this clone: The read comes to an end 3 residues before the CDR3 does, leaving the germline J gene to fill in the end. The chain employs TRBV6-2 or TRBV6-3 and TRBJ2-1; 12 nucleotides line up with TRBD2. The CDR3 covers 15 residues. Germline V gene sequence: CDR1 MNHEY, CDR2 SVGEGT. V dropped 6 bases and J dropped 8; count of bases not matched to a gene: 8. This CDR3 is CASSSLAGGPHEQFF. The sequenced part of the CDR3 DNA is TGTGCCAGCAGCTCTCTAGCGGGGGGGCCCCATGAG.

Here the CDR3 reads CASSLAGGNPGNIQYF. Partial CDR3 DNA: TGCGCCAGCAGCTTGGCAGGGGGAAATCCGGGGAACATT. The chain couples TRBV5-1 to TRBJ2-4, with 7 bases aligning to TRBD1. From the germline J gene comes the end of the CDR3, since the read stops 3 residues before it. Germline lookup yields CDR1 SGHRS and CDR2 YFSETQ. J lost 7 bases, V lost 0 bases, and 10 bases had no gene match. The CDR3 totals 16 residues.

A note on this clone: The read gets to within 3 residues of the CDR3 end, and the germline J gene fills in the rest. The chain employs TRBV30 and TRBJ2-3, with 9 nucleotides matching TRBD1. Trimming at V came to 7 bases and at J to 5 bases, leaving 4 bases not matched to a gene. The CDR3 totals 12 residues. Germline CDR1 GTSNPN, CDR2 SVGIG (reference sequence). The CDR3 sequence is CAYRQGGDTQYF. The sequenced CDR3 bases are TGTGCCTACAGACAGGGGGGAGATACG.